This T cell receptor (beta chain) was identified in a study of technical replicates of blood from a handful of donors. Profiled with immunoSEQ multiplex PCR; TCRdb holds only in-frame clones, not every one. The repertoire holds tens of thousands of clones, with just under 95% as singletons. Germline V gives CDR1 GTSNPN, CDR2 SVGIG (reference sequence). V dropped 3 bases and J dropped 7; count of bases not matched to a gene: 1. The CDR3 spans 13 residues. Material: PBMCs. This receptor was identified in a human donor in good health. Some clones in this sample may be carry-over from other donors' samples. The J gene is TRBJ1-6, the V gene TRBV30; 9 nucleotides match TRBD1. The CDR3 region has the DNA TGTGCCTGGAGCGGACAGGGGAATTCACCCCTCCACTTT. Encoded protein: CAWSGQGNSPLHF.